This T cell receptor beta chain was retrieved from a study of identical twins. The J segment lost 1 base and the V segment lost 6 bases, leaving 3 bases of the junction unmatched. Germline V CDR1 and CDR2: DFQATT, SNEGSKA (reference sequence). The CDR3 spans 13 residues. A single record per CDR3 protein comes from TCRdb applying MiXCR to the 5' RACE reads. The table shows roughly 480,000 distinct CDR3 sequences, with 24% occurring only once. This clonotype was seen at least ten times. The sample was also linked to a second study, of T cells expressing NK-cell markers.

This clonotype was sampled from a woman between 18 and 30 years old in good health. The sequencing input was CD4+ T cells sorted from blood. The chain couples TRBV20-1 to TRBJ2-4; 7 bases are a match to TRBD1. CDR3 sequence reads: CSAGTAAKNIQYF. For the CDR3, the DNA is TGCAGTGCAGGGACAGCCGCCAAAAACATTCAGTACTTC.